Each of the 24 T cell receptor beta chains below was sequenced from the same sample in a study of CD8+CD57+ T cells in acquired aplastic anemia. Genomic DNA constituted the template upon which TCR beta VDJ and CDR3 profiling was performed. From the reads, TCRdb called clonotypes with MiXCR, one entry per CDR3 protein. The sample includes about 100,000 distinct CDR3 sequences, around 53% seen only once; the top ten take 25% to 35%. Material for sequencing was sorted CD4+, CD8+, or CD8+CD57+ T cells (not recorded which) from PBMCs. The receptors originated from a human donor in good health, serving as a control.

This clonotype came up many times. V gene TRBV6-5 combines with J gene TRBJ2-5; 10 nucleotides agree with TRBD1. With 5 bases clipped from V and 5 bases from J, the junction kept 5 bases outside the gene matches. CDR1 and CDR2 from the germline V gene are MNHEY and SVGAGI. The CDR3 runs to 14 residues. The CDR3 region has the DNA TGTGCCAGCAGTAGGGACAGGGGTGTGGAGACCCAGTACTTC. This encodes CASSRDRGVETQYF.

The V call is TRBV10-3, the J call TRBJ2-7; D is possibly TRBD2 (7 bases). Looked up from germline, CDR1 is ENHRY and CDR2 is SYGVKD. The CDR3 length is 16 residues. Trimming took 4 bases from V and 0 from J, leaving 16 bases between them. The CDR3 reads CAISVPGGSISYEQYF. The DNA of the CDR3 is TGTGCCATCAGTGTACCGGGGGGCAGCATCTCCTACGAGCAGTACTTC.

The genes are TRBV10-1 and TRBJ2-3, with 7 bases that match TRBD2. The CDR3 length is 14 residues. The V gene's germline CDR1 is WNHNN and CDR2 SYGVQD (reference sequence). The ends lost 2 bases at V and 4 bases at J; junction bases unmatched: 3. CDR3 sequence reads: CASSELAESDTQYF. The DNA for the CDR3 is TGCGCCAGCAGTGAGCTAGCGGAATCAGATACGCAGTATTTT.

This rearrangement joins TRBV29-1 to TRBJ1-1; a possible D gene is TRBD1 (6 bases). The V gene lost 8 bases and the J gene lost 7 bases, with 17 bases spanning the gap. The CDR3 totals 12 residues. Germline CDR1 is SQVTM and CDR2 is ANQGSEA. CDR3 sequence (DNA): TGCAGCCACTCCGGGACAAACTATGAAGCTTTCTTT. It translates to CSHSGTNYEAFF.

The table lists this clonotype with many counts. The chain couples TRBV6-2 or TRBV6-3 to TRBJ2-1, with D possibly TRBD2 on 6 matching bases. Trimming took 0 bases from V and 0 from J, leaving 9 bases between them. Germline loops: CDR1 MNHEY, CDR2 SVGEGT. The CDR3 totals 16 residues. DNA for the CDR3: TGTGCCAGCAGTTACTCGGAGGGTAGCTCCTACAATGAGCAGTTCTTC. This gives the protein CASSYSEGSSYNEQFF.

The chain carries TRBV2 and TRBJ1-1; unclear D gene. The CDR3 runs to 15 residues. The ends were cut back, 2 bases at V and 3 bases at J, with 13 bases in the middle. Germline CDR1 and CDR2: SNHLY and FYNNEI. In DNA form, the CDR3 reads TGTGCCAGCAGTGAACAGTTAACTCGGGACACTGAAGCTTTCTTT. Its protein is CASSEQLTRDTEAFF. Looking up the rest from reference TRBV2 and TRBJ1-1 gives the full variable domain: EPEVTQTPSHQVTQMGQEVILRCVPISNHLYFYWYRQILGQKVEFLVSFYNNEISEKSEIFDDQFSVERPDGSNFTLKIRSTKLEDSAMYFCASSEQLTRDTEAFFGQGTRLTVV.

To note about this clonotype: One base away lies a much larger clone, so this may be a sequencing read error. The genes are TRBV3-1 and TRBJ2-1, with D hard to call. This CDR3 has 14 residues. In germline, CDR1 is LGHDT, CDR2 YNNKEL (reference sequence). CDR3 amino acids: CASSQGTGHNEQSF. The CDR3 nucleotides read TGTGCCAGCAGCCAAGGAACTGGCCACAATGAGCAGTCCTTC.

On this clonotype itself: A junction boundary mismatches the germline segment, possibly from a read error. The chain employs TRBV30 and TRBJ2-5, with D perhaps matching TRBD2 (7 bases). Germline CDR1 reads GTSNPN; CDR2 reads SVGIG (reference sequence). CDR3 length: 13 amino acids. In DNA form, the CDR3 reads TGTGCCTGGAGTGTGGGGGCGCGGGAGACCCAGTATTTC. This encodes CAWSVGARETQYF.

Regarding this clonotype: The junction departs from the called germline gene at one end, perhaps through a read error. The V and J genes are TRBV5-6 and TRBJ1-6; tentatively, D is TRBD1 (5 bases). The germline V gene has CDR1 SGHDT and CDR2 YYEEEE. The length of the CDR3 is 13 residues. DNA of the CDR3: TGCGGTGCCGTCCAGGGTCTGAATTCACCCCTCCACTTT. This gives the protein CGAVQGLNSPLHF.

This clonotype was counted at least ten times. The rearrangement uses TRBV19 and TRBJ2-4; D might be TRBD2 (6 bases). Per the germline V gene, CDR1 is LNHDA and CDR2 is SQIVND (reference sequence). The CDR3 runs 16 residues. Trimming pared 1 base from V and 6 bases from J, leaving 16 bases between. CDR3 amino acids: CASSIGGLPGVNIQYF. The CDR3 DNA reads as TGTGCCAGTAGTATAGGAGGACTCCCGGGGGTAAACATTCAGTACTTC.

The chain employs TRBV2 and TRBJ2-7; 8 bases align to TRBD1. The CDR3 loop spans 13 amino acids. The V gene's germline CDR1 is SNHLY and CDR2 FYNNEI. V lost 7 bases and J lost 2; bases outside the gene matches: 4. The CDR3 is CASTLGQAYEQYF. CDR3 in DNA: TGTGCCAGCACCCTGGGACAGGCCTACGAGCAGTACTTC.

This sequence joins TRBV13 and TRBJ2-7, with D possibly being TRBD1 (5 bases). From germline, CDR1 is PRHDT and CDR2 FYEKMQ (reference sequence). This CDR3 comprises 15 residues. With 4 bases removed from V and 0 bases from J, the gap between germline ends came to 13 bases. CDR3 nucleotides: TGTGCCAGCAGCTCCCCCGGAAGGGGCTCCTACGAGCAGTACTTC. This sequence encodes CASSSPGRGSYEQYF.

There are many counts of this clonotype. The gene calls are TRBV12-3 or TRBV12-4 and TRBJ2-7; TRBD1 matches at 9 bases. The CDR3 has 12 residues. The CDR3 DNA reads as TGTGCTTCTACAGGGGGCCCCTACGAGCAGTACTTC. This encodes CASTGGPYEQYF.

The V gene is TRBV30, the J gene TRBJ2-2; 9 nucleotides align to TRBD2. There are 14 residues in the CDR3. Germline-derived CDR1 and CDR2 are GTSNPN and SVGIG (reference sequence). V was clipped by 2 bases and J by 6 bases; unmatched bases: 4. The CDR3 bases are TGTGCCTGGAGTACGACTAGCGGCTCCGGGGAGCTGTTTTTT. As protein: CAWSTTSGSGELFF.

This clonotype was counted between two and nine times. The gene calls are TRBV30 and TRBJ2-3; the match to TRBD2 covers 11 bases. Germline trimming cut 3 bases from V and 1 base from J; bases unmatched to any gene: 3. Germline V CDR1 and CDR2: GTSNPN, SVGIG (reference sequence). The CDR3 loop spans 15 amino acids. CDR3 bases: TGTGCCTGGAGCCTGACTAGCGGGGGCACAGATACGCAGTATTTT. Protein sequence: CAWSLTSGGTDTQYF.

Only one count was recorded for this clonotype. A read error may explain this, as a much larger clone is one base away. The chain links TRBV4-1 to TRBJ2-1, with D perhaps TRBD1 or TRBD2 (5 bases each). The germline V gene encodes CDR1 MGHRA and CDR2 YSYEKL. The CDR3 covers 16 residues. The ends were cut back, 0 bases at V and 1 base at J, with 10 bases in the middle. CDR3 in amino acids: CASSQEGVGSYNEQFF. In DNA form, the CDR3 reads TGCGCCAGCAGCCAAGAGGGGGTAGGTTCCTACAATGAGCAGTTCTTC.

The chain uses TRBV20-1 and TRBJ2-2; D not certain. The CDR3 runs 11 residues. The germline V gene has CDR1 DFQATT and CDR2 SNEGSKA (reference sequence). The V gene lost 5 bases and the J gene lost 4 bases, with 5 bases spanning the gap. DNA of the CDR3: TGCAGTGCTGTTACCACCGGGGAGCTGTTTTTT. It encodes CSAVTTGELFF.

A word on this clonotype: A junction end diverges from the germline sequence, so it may reflect a read error. The chain recombines TRBV10-3 with TRBJ1-2; D call uncertain. Looked up from germline, CDR1 is ENHRY and CDR2 is SYGVKD. The CDR3 loop spans 14 amino acids. Written as DNA, the CDR3 is TGTGCCAGCAGTGAGGATGGATCTAACTATGGCTACACCTTC. This encodes CASSEDGSNYGYTF.

This clonotype was seen a single time. At one of its ends the junction is not consistent with the germline gene, which may arise from a read error. The chain combines TRBV7-2 with TRBJ2-7; D might be TRBD1 (5 bases). CDR3 length: 12 amino acids. Germline lookup yields CDR1 SGHTA and CDR2 FQGNSA. The CDR3 region is CASSLQGYEQNF. The CDR3 DNA reads as TGTGCCAGCAGCTTACAGGGCTACGAGCAGAACTTC.

This clonotype was observed many times. This chain links TRBV12-3 or TRBV12-4 with TRBJ2-7; D is tentatively TRBD1 or TRBD2 (5 bases each). V lost 5 bases, J lost 2 bases, and 13 bases lay in between. This CDR3 has 14 amino acids. The CDR3 DNA sequence: TGTGCCAGCAGTCCTACCGGGGCAGCCTACGAGCAGTACTTC. It codes for CASSPTGAAYEQYF.

This chain links TRBV10-3 with TRBJ1-2; D is uncertain. In germline, CDR1 is ENHRY, CDR2 SYGVKD. The CDR3 spans 14 residues. Trimming shortened V by 0 bases and J by 5 bases, and 10 bases separated the two germline ends. CDR3 loop: CAISESKTPYGYTF. CDR3 nucleotides: TGTGCCATCAGTGAGTCGAAGACCCCATATGGCTACACCTTC.

This clonotype was recorded many times. V and J are TRBV15 and TRBJ2-7; TRBD2 matches 11 bases. Germline CDR1 LNHNV, CDR2 YYDKDF (reference sequence). The CDR3 spans 18 residues. V trimming: 3 bases; J trimming: 5 bases; junction bases outside the gene matches: 15. The DNA for the CDR3 is TGTGCCACCAGCAGGGGGGCCTATTTAGCGGGGGGGCCGGACGAGCAGTACTTC. Amino acids: CATSRGAYLAGGPDEQYF.

The V call is TRBV10-2, the J call TRBJ2-3; 8 nucleotides align to TRBD2. CDR1 and CDR2 (germline): WSHSY, SAAADI. V lost 3 bases and J lost 0; bases outside the gene matches: 5. The CDR3 is 16 residues long. The CDR3 sequence is CASSDPAGGSTDTQYF. For the CDR3, the DNA is TGCGCCAGCAGTGATCCGGCGGGGGGTAGCACAGATACGCAGTATTTT.

This clonotype showed up many times. The V call is TRBV5-1, the J call TRBJ2-7; perhaps TRBD1 as D (5 bases). This CDR3 contains 13 residues. The V and J ends lost 0 bases and 3 bases respectively, with 7 bases between them. The germline V gene has CDR1 SGHRS and CDR2 YFSETQ. The CDR3 protein is CASSLGQYYEQYF. The CDR3 nucleotides read TGCGCCAGCAGCTTGGGACAGTACTACGAGCAGTACTTC.